A single sample is the source of the 17 T cell receptor beta chains below, sequenced in a study of cytomegalovirus exposure and HLA in healthy donors. Use of 60 Vbeta and 13 Jbeta primers characterized the PCR. Measured with immunoSEQ multiplex PCR; TCRdb has only the in-frame clones, and not every one. The table lists over 150,000 clones, around 70% of them singletons. The material sequenced was PBMCs. The source of these receptors is a man aged 30-40 years in good health and CMV-seronegative.

This clone turned up a few times. The chain uses TRBV5-6 and TRBJ1-3, with a weak D call TRBD1 (5 bases). V lost 4 bases and J 9 bases, leaving 11 bases between the germline ends. Germline CDR1 reads SGHDT; CDR2 reads YYEEEE. CDR3 length: 12 residues. The CDR3 DNA is TGTGCCAGCAGCCCCCGGCAGGGCACCATATATTTT. Its translation: CASSPRQGTIYF.

This rearrangement joins TRBV28 to TRBJ1-5, with D possibly matching TRBD1 (6 bases). The germline V gene encodes CDR1 MDHEN and CDR2 SYDVKM. The length of the CDR3 is 15 residues. The V gene lost 3 bases and the J gene lost 6 bases, with 15 bases spanning the gap. DNA of the CDR3: TGTGCCAGCAGTTTGATGACAGGATTGTCTCAGCCCCAGCATTTT. Its translation: CASSLMTGLSQPQHF.

This clone turned up a few times. This chain joins TRBV19 and TRBJ1-3; D is perhaps TRBD1 (5 bases). The germline CDR1 and CDR2 sequences are LNHDA and SQIVND (reference sequence). Trimming removed 8 bases at V and 4 bases at J, with 12 bases between. This CDR3 is built from 13 residues. CDR3 sequence: CASGGGSGNTIYF. The CDR3 DNA reads as TGTGCCAGTGGGGGGGGTTCAGGAAACACCATATATTTT.

This chain links TRBV4-1 with TRBJ1-6; 10 bases agree with TRBD1. The CDR3 covers 17 residues. The germline CDR1 and CDR2 sequences are MGHRA and YSYEKL. The junction had 7 bases not matched to a gene; V was cut back by 1 base and J by 7 bases. CDR3 sequence: CASSQGLGTGANSPLHF. The CDR3 coding sequence is TGCGCCAGCAGCCAAGGCTTGGGGACAGGGGCGAATTCACCCCTCCACTTT.

The genes are TRBV27 and TRBJ2-7; D unresolved. The CDR3 is made up of 13 amino acids. The germline gives CDR1 MNHEY, CDR2 SMNVEV (reference sequence). Trimming left V 5 bases short and J 1 base short, with 9 bases between. The CDR3 DNA reads as TGTGCCAGCAGTCTGAGGAGATCCTACGAGCAGTACTTC. Encoded protein: CASSLRRSYEQYF.

The chain recombines TRBV7-2 with TRBJ2-2; no firm D call. Germline lookup yields CDR1 SGHTA and CDR2 FQGNSA. Trimming cost V 5 bases and J 5 bases, with 6 bases left between them. The CDR3 covers 12 residues. CDR3 nucleotide sequence: TGTGCCAGCAGCCTTTTAACCGGGGAGCTGTTTTTT. Translation: CASSLLTGELFF.

The chain couples TRBV7-2 to TRBJ1-2; possibly TRBD1 for D (5 bases). The CDR3 is 13 amino acids. The ends were cut back, 0 bases at V and 6 bases at J, with 8 bases in the middle. The germline CDR1 and CDR2 sequences are SGHTA and FQGNSA. The CDR3 DNA reads as TGTGCCAGCAGCTTAGCAGGGGTCGATGGCTACACCTTC. This codes for CASSLAGVDGYTF.

The chain employs TRBV4-2 and TRBJ2-1, with D uncertain. Trimming cost V 0 bases and J 0 bases, with 6 bases left between them. The germline gives CDR1 LGHNA, CDR2 YNFKEQ. The CDR3 has 15 residues. The CDR3 spells CASSQEWSSYNEQFF. CDR3 coding DNA: TGTGCCAGCAGCCAAGAGTGGAGCTCCTACAATGAGCAGTTCTTC.

The genes are TRBV28 and TRBJ1-3; a possible D gene is TRBD1 (6 bases). Between the trimmed V and J ends, which lost 6 bases and 0 bases, there was a span of 9 bases. The CDR3 is 14 residues long. Germline values: CDR1 MDHEN, CDR2 SYDVKM. This CDR3 is CASSPQGSGNTIYF. CDR3 in DNA: TGTGCCAGCAGCCCACAGGGCTCTGGAAACACCATATATTTT.

The chain uses TRBV15 and TRBJ2-5; possible D gene TRBD2, 5 bases. The CDR3 has 16 residues. Germline loops: CDR1 LNHNV, CDR2 YYDKDF (reference sequence). The V end was cut by 0 bases, the J end by 2 bases, with 13 bases between. CDR3 protein: CATSRDPAGGQETQYF. As DNA, the CDR3 is TGTGCCACCAGCAGAGATCCGGCAGGAGGACAAGAGACCCAGTACTTC.

J is TRBJ2-7 and V is TRBV2; the D gene is possibly TRBD2 (5 bases). The CDR3 runs 12 residues. Per germline, CDR1 SNHLY and CDR2 FYNNEI. Trimming left V 8 bases short and J 2 bases short, with 10 bases between. The CDR3 is CASARGTYEQYF. DNA of the CDR3: TGTGCCAGCGCCCGGGGAACCTACGAGCAGTACTTC.

The chain is built from TRBV5-1 and TRBJ2-1, with 10 bases aligning to TRBD1. This CDR3 has 13 residues. CDR1 and CDR2 from the germline V gene are SGHRS and YFSETQ. Germline trimming cut 8 bases from V and 5 bases from J; bases unmatched to any gene: 4. CDR3 in DNA: TGCGCCAGTCGGACAGGGGGTGACAATGAGCAGTTCTTC. This sequence encodes CASRTGGDNEQFF.

The J gene is TRBJ2-3, the V gene TRBV6-1; a weak D match, TRBD2 (5 bases). Germline V lookup: CDR1 MNHNS, CDR2 SASEGT. Trimming took off 7 bases at V and 1 base at J, with 12 bases between the two ends. This CDR3 is built from 14 residues. The DNA for the CDR3 is TGTGCCAGCATACTAGGGTGGGGCACAGATACGCAGTATTTT. This gives the protein CASILGWGTDTQYF.

This clone showed up just once. J is TRBJ2-1 and V is TRBV27; tentative D call: TRBD2 (6 bases). Trimming stripped 5 bases from V and 6 bases from J, with 14 bases between. The CDR3 consists of 14 residues. Germline CDR1 and CDR2: MNHEY and SMNVEV (reference sequence). CDR3 nucleotide sequence: TGTGCCAGCAGTCCCTCGGGACTCTTCAATGAGCAGTTCTTC. Encoded protein: CASSPSGLFNEQFF.

The rearrangement joins TRBV28 to TRBJ1-5; TRBD1 agrees at 7 bases. The CDR3 length is 16 residues. V shed 2 bases, J shed 0 bases, and the junction held 4 bases outside the gene matches. The germline V gene has CDR1 MDHEN and CDR2 SYDVKM. The CDR3 is CASSLRQGYSNQPQHF. CDR3 sequence (DNA): TGTGCCAGCAGTTTACGACAGGGTTATAGCAATCAGCCCCAGCATTTT.

The chain uses TRBV4-2 and TRBJ2-3; 8 bases are a match to TRBD2. Per germline, CDR1 LGHNA and CDR2 YNFKEQ. J lost 2 bases, V lost 0 bases, and 10 bases had no gene match. CDR3 length equals 18 residues. CDR3 sequence reads: CASSQDYLAGGFTDTQYF. The DNA of the CDR3 is TGTGCCAGCAGCCAAGATTATTTGGCGGGGGGTTTCACAGATACGCAGTATTTT.

The chain recombines TRBV4-2 with TRBJ2-3; weak D call: TRBD2 (5 bases). The CDR3 spans 17 residues. Trimming left V 0 bases short and J 4 bases short, with 17 bases between. Germline V CDR1 and CDR2: LGHNA, YNFKEQ. CDR3 region: CASSQEGGLVLADTQYF. CDR3 DNA sequence: TGTGCCAGCAGCCAAGAGGGCGGACTGGTCCTGGCAGATACGCAGTATTTT.